This entry is about one T cell receptor (delta chain). Its specificity is not known. A junction boundary mismatches the germline segment, possibly from a read error. Germline values: CDR1 TSWWSYY, CDR2 QGS. CDR3 length: 23 residues. The sample comes from a study of human gamma delta and Vdelta1 T cells. TCRdb re-processed the PCR reads using CATT. Among about 6,400 delta-chain clones listed, around two fifths were seen once. The sequenced material came from Vdelta1 gamma-delta T cells from blood grown in culture (DOT cells). This chain connects TRDV1 to TRDJ1; TRDD3 matches 9 bases. This TCR was recovered from a human donor in good health. The CDR3 sequence is CALGEPRGPEWMGDIVITDKLIF. CDR3 DNA: TGTGCTCTTGGAGAACCCCGGGGGCCCGAATGGATGGGGGATATAGTTATTACCGATAAACTCATCTTT.